This T cell receptor beta chain was sequenced during a study of blood T cell repertoires in COVID-19 (dated by TCRdb to the early 2020s). Background on the whole study: ImmuneRACE Cohort 3 recovered participants were defined by two consecutive negative NP/OP PCR tests, healthcare professional clearance, or symptom resolution. Collaborator samples came from the United States, Italy and Spain and covered acute and convalescent phases of COVID-19. The prospective study material was composed of cDNA or gDNA derived from T cells, B-cell-depleted T cells, or PBMCs. The repertoires were released in a freely available public database intended as a resource for research on the immune response to SARS-CoV-2. The samples were drawn from two sources: the first 160 participants of the ongoing ImmuneRACE study, and over 950 subjects contributed by 6 global collaborators. Deeply sampled blood TCRbeta repertoires from subjects exposed to, actively infected with, or recovered from COVID-19 were included in the dataset. Where HLA class I and class II types were available, the types were taken from metadata supplied by the sample provider, not from assay-based typing. The sample metadata nearly always contained a de-identified subject ID, COVID-19 status, age in years and sex. What the work shows at the level of the full study, not this receptor alone: The amount of clinical and demographic metadata varied by source and participant and was provided uncurated.

Regarding this clone: No antigen is known for it. No per-base quality is available; no much larger clone lies one base away.

TCRbeta CDR3 regions were amplified from genomic DNA by means of the immunoSEQ Assay, a bias-controlled multiplex PCR. The source study handled its data this way. The number of nucleated cells in each sample was estimated from the amplification of reference gene primers within the assay. To quantify the absolute abundance of each unique TCRbeta CDR3 rearrangement, sequence reads were collapsed and filtered. For each sample, productive Simpson clonality was calculated as the square root of Simpson's diversity index across productive rearrangements. Sourced from immuneACCESS, this table was stored by TCRdb with only in-frame sequences that have V and J called. A share of the clones is absent; for the studies checked, an unresolved V gene accounts for under half, and the remainder has no known explanation. The V and J calls and the clone size are those of that table, but D and trimming were determined from the DNA. The sample table lists approximately 250,000 clones, 88% of them with a count of one. The ten biggest clones cover around 2% of the sample.

The CDR3 has 13 amino acids, counting the end cysteine and phenylalanine. The only DNA kept is the CDR3, 39 bases in frame from the first base. At the junction V is shortened by 6 bases and J by 11 bases; bases outside the gene matches: 11. CDR1 and CDR2 were assigned from the germline V gene as SGHTA and FQGNSA. Enrolling through a virtual design, the prospective study's participants ranged in age from about 18 to 100 years and lived across 20 to 25 United States geographic areas. In the prospective study, cohorts were assigned on the basis of participant-reported clinical history obtained from a screening survey and a study questionnaire. Each participant in the prospective study had whole blood, serum and a nasopharyngeal or oropharyngeal swab collected by mobile phlebotomists. Additional blood draws and questionnaires over an approximately 2-month period could optionally be provided by prospective study participants. Blood samples from the prospective study were shipped frozen or at room temperature prior to DNA extraction.

The receptor comes from a woman aged 55-69 years in a cohort exposed to, infected with or recovered from COVID-19 (not recorded which). What was sequenced was PBMCs or T cells enriched from blood (not recorded which). This chain is built from TRBV7-2 and TRBJ1-1, and TRBD1 matches 8 of the central bases. The DNA reads as follows: TGTGCCAGCAGGTTTACGGTGACAGGGGAGGCTTTCTTT. The resulting protein is CASRFTVTGEAFF.